This TCR beta chain was recorded in a study of shared clonotypes between healthy human individuals (dated by TCRdb to 2020 to 2022). About the investigation overall: A couple of women and three men aged 18 to 49 years were included in the cohort. To increase sequencing depth and limit assay-specific biases, different laboratories used diverse techniques to prepare libraries and sequence TCR repertoires. Between about 0.9 and 9 billion PBMCs per donor were obtained by leukapheresis. To estimate repertoire size and how much clonotypes are shared between individuals, the study performed deep sequencing of blood TCR repertoires from about five healthy adults. For each donor, CD4 naive and CD4 memory were each given three plates, CD8 naive was given two plates, and CD8 memory was given one plate. Broad study findings and their caveats: Pairwise subsampling indicated that sequencing depth was expected to affect the degree of clonotype sharing among donors. Naive subsets generally had larger estimated clonotype richness than memory subsets. Approximately 5% of naive CD4, 3.5% of naive CD8, approximately 2% of memory CD4, and 0.4% of memory CD8 clonotypes were shared across a handful of donors. Incomplete sequencing was indicated by rarefaction of sorted-subset datasets, despite the large sequencing depth. The genetic and exposure-history diversity represented was limited by the small number of donors. Sampling was restricted to blood, and TCR repertoires in tissue are likely to differ from TCR repertoires in blood. Compared with non-shared clonotypes, the clonotypes found in all four sorted-subset donors had higher generation probabilities.

Healthy HIV-negative adults with no recently reported acute infections or vaccinations were included as donors. All donors were Caucasian adults living in Nashville, Tennessee, USA. CD4+ T cells were enriched by magnetic negative selection; naive cells were then positively selected on CD45RA, and the negative fraction formed the memory subset. Blood was collected by leukapheresis, and PBMCs were isolated by Ficoll-Histopaque density gradient centrifugation and then cryopreserved in liquid nitrogen vapor phase. Purity and quantity of every magnetically sorted T cell population were checked by analytical flow cytometry. Genomic DNA was isolated from every sorted fraction and measured by UV absorbance on a Nanodrop 2000c. A remark on this clone: This receptor's antigen is unknown. No base quality information exists; no much larger clone differs at one position.

Looking up the germline V gene yields CDR1 MDHEN and CDR2 SYDVKM. The CDR3 contains 15 residues, cysteine and phenylalanine counted. Left in the record is the CDR3 DNA by itself, 45 bases read in frame from the first base. The V and J ends are trimmed by 5 bases and 2 bases, leaving 13 bases between them. TCR CDR3 regions were amplified from genomic DNA by multiplex PCR using the deep immunoSEQ assay. Extracted genomic DNA from each cell subset was spread evenly across all wells of several immunoSEQ 96-well plates, with each plate serving as a replicate. Each replicate PCR for sorted subsets received around 0.2 ug genomic DNA, equal to roughly 30,000 T cell genomes. Purified libraries were quantified with a Qubit 3.0 fluorometer, sized on a Bioanalyzer 2100, and re-quantified with the KAPA Library Quantification kit. Every immunoSEQ 96-well plate was sequenced on a dedicated single-read 150-cycle Illumina NextSeq 550 flow cell. Under the source paper's analysis protocol: Because only junctional sequences without quality scores were contained in the immunoSEQ output, filtering matching that applied to full-length reads could not be performed. Sequences were annotated with PyIR, a Python wrapper for IgBLAST v1.9, using IMGT germline references to assign V/J genes and CDR3. Any read was removed if the V/J assignment was weak (E-value above 1e-6), the CDR3 was missing, or the read contained stop codons, out-of-frame junctions, or ambiguous translated residues. A V3J clonotype was defined by an identical inferred V gene, J gene, and CDR3 amino acid sequence. To compute the percentage overlap between repertoires, the number of shared unique clonotypes was divided by the size of the smaller repertoire. RTK rarefaction, the Chao1 estimator, and Recon v2.1 estimates of unobserved clonotypes were used to assess repertoire richness. Generation probabilities for all TCRbeta clonotypes obtained by the gDNA method from four donors were computed using OLGA. TCRdb carries this immuneACCESS record with in-frame sequences only. Its versions omit some clonotypes, under half of them owing to an unresolved V gene in the studies checked, with the rest unexplained. The DNA gave D and trimming, while V, J and clone size come from that table. This sample gives 600,000 to 750,000 clones in total; 55% to 75% of them show up just once. Approximately 1.8% of the sample is taken by the ten largest.

The TCR comes from a woman aged 25-40 years in good health. Sequenced sample: memory CD4+ T cells sorted from blood. Taken with the paper, the label for cell subset or site translates to: CD45RA-negative fraction. The chain joins TRBV28 to TRBJ1-5; the D gene is not confidently resolved. The CDR3 is CASSNFSLGNQPQHF. The nucleotide sequence reads as follows: TGTGCCAGCAGTAATTTCTCCCTCGGCAATCAGCCCCAGCATTTT.